This T cell receptor beta chain was identified during a study of CD8+ T cells in alopecia areata. Stated treatment: oral pan-JAK inhibitor, 5-10 mg twice daily. This CDR3 contains 12 residues. Per the germline V gene, CDR1 is MGHRA and CDR2 is YSYEKL. V lost 3 bases to trimming and J lost 3 bases, with 3 bases between them. RNA was extracted and reverse transcribed into cDNA as the sequencing template. Sequenced by immunoSEQ multiplex PCR; TCRdb stores in-frame clones only, minus some. This repertoire shows some 200,000 clones, 58% found once; its top ten account for around 12%. Sequencing used CD8+ T cells sorted from blood, obtained at week 24, from a patient treated with tofacitinib. The genes are TRBV4-1 and TRBJ1-5; D uncertain. This TCR came from a human donor with alopecia areata. DNA of the CDR3: TGCGCCAGCAGCCAGCCCAATCAGCCCCAGCATTTT. Translating gives CASSQPNQPQHF.